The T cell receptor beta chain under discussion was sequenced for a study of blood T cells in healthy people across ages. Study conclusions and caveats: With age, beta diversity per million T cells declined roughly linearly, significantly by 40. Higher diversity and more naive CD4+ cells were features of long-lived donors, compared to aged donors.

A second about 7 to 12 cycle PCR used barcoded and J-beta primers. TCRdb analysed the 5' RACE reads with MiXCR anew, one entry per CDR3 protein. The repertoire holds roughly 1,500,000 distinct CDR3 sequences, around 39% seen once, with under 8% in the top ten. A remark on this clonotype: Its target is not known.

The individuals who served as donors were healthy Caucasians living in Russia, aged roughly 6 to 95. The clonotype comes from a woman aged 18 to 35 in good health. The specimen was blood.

CDR3 coding DNA: TGCAGCGTGTCAGGGGGGGGTAACTATGGCTACACCTTC. Protein: CSVSGGGNYGYTF. The chain uses TRBV29-1 and TRBJ1-2; 7 bases agree with TRBD1. Per the germline V gene, CDR1 is SQVTM and CDR2 is ANQGSEA. V lost 6 bases, J lost 1 base, and 5 bases stayed unmatched. The CDR3 has 13 residues.